These 15 T cell receptor beta chains came from one sample sequenced in a study of shared clonotypes between healthy human individuals. Some clones are missing from TCRdb's copy, which holds only in-frame ones; the method was immunoSEQ multiplex PCR. The repertoire includes about 2.1 million clones, 80% to 95% of them detected once, and around 1.7% sits in the top ten. Naive CD8 cells were CD45RO-negative, positively selected for CCR7, excluding terminally differentiated effector memory CD45RA+ cells. The sample was naive CD8+ T cells from PBMCs. Receptors were obtained from a young man in good health. Some clones in this sample may be carry-over from other donors' samples.

The V and J genes are TRBV5-1 and TRBJ2-3; 12 bases map to TRBD2. V lost 4 bases to trimming and J lost 6 bases; unmatched junction nucleotides: 9. The germline gives CDR1 SGHRS, CDR2 YFSETQ. CDR3 length equals 16 residues. The CDR3 is CASSHLTSGRMDTQYF. As DNA, the CDR3 is TGCGCCAGCAGCCACCTCACTAGCGGGAGGATGGATACGCAGTATTTT.

The V gene is TRBV28, the J gene TRBJ2-1; 11 bases are shared with TRBD2. The germline V gene encodes CDR1 MDHEN and CDR2 SYDVKM. This CDR3 contains 14 residues. After removal of 6 bases from V and 5 bases from J, the junction contained 3 bases not matched to a gene. The CDR3 sequence is CASRLGLADNEQFF. The CDR3 DNA is TGTGCCAGCAGGCTGGGACTAGCGGACAATGAGCAGTTCTTC. The whole variable domain, remainder taken from reference TRBV28 and TRBJ2-1, is DVKVTQSSRYLVKRTGEKVFLECVQDMDHENMFWYRQDPGLGLRLIYFSYDVKMKEKGDIPEGYSVSREKKERFSLILESASTNQTSMYLCASRLGLADNEQFFGPGTRLTVL.

This chain links TRBV5-1 with TRBJ2-7; 11 nucleotides align to TRBD2. The CDR3 is made up of 16 amino acids. Unmatched junction bases numbered 7, after V lost 5 bases and J lost 0 bases. Germline V gene lookup returns CDR1 SGHRS and CDR2 YFSETQ. The CDR3 region is CASSFGLAGSSYEQYF. CDR3 DNA: TGCGCCAGCAGTTTTGGACTAGCGGGTAGCTCCTACGAGCAGTACTTC.

This clone was seen once. V usage is TRBV19 and J usage is TRBJ1-5; unclear D gene. The CDR3 loop spans 16 amino acids. V was cut by 1 base and J by 5 bases, with 15 bases left in between. Germline CDR1 is LNHDA and CDR2 is SQIVND (reference sequence). CDR3 protein: CASSIVLRRSYQPQHF. As DNA, the CDR3 is TGTGCCAGTAGTATAGTTCTCCGACGGTCATATCAGCCCCAGCATTTT. The full variable domain, rest sourced from reference TRBV19 and TRBJ1-5, is DGGITQSPKYLFRKEGQNVTLSCEQNLNHDAMYWYRQDPGQGLRLIYYSQIVNDFQKGDIAEGYSVSREKKESFPLTVTSAQKNPTAFYLCASSIVLRRSYQPQHFGDGTRLSIL.

V and J are TRBV4-1 and TRBJ2-7; D call uncertain. Between the trimmed V and J ends, which lost 0 bases and 1 base, there was a span of 13 bases. The CDR3 contains 16 residues. Per the germline V gene, CDR1 is MGHRA and CDR2 is YSYEKL. Written as DNA, the CDR3 is TGCGCCAGCAGCCAAGATGAAGGCGGAAAGTCCTACGAGCAGTACTTC. It encodes CASSQDEGGKSYEQYF.

The rearrangement uses TRBV4-3 and TRBJ2-3; TRBD1 or TRBD2 may be the D gene (5 bases each). There are 17 residues in the CDR3. Deletions cut 1 base from V and 3 bases from J, with 17 bases between. CDR1 is LGHNA and CDR2 is YSLEER in the germline V gene. The CDR3 loop reads CASSQGTGTEITDTQYF. CDR3 nucleotide sequence: TGCGCCAGCAGCCAAGGTACCGGGACGGAAATAACAGATACGCAGTATTTT.

The chain joins TRBV7-6 to TRBJ2-1, with 14 positions matching TRBD2. The germline V gene encodes CDR1 SGHVS and CDR2 FNYEAQ. CDR3 size: 15 residues. V lost 3 bases to trimming and J lost 9 bases; unmatched junction nucleotides: 4. The CDR3 DNA follows: TGTGCCAGCAGCTTCGGGACTAGCGGGAGATTTGAGCAGTTCTTC. Amino acids: CASSFGTSGRFEQFF.

This chain links TRBV9 with TRBJ1-1; tentative D call: TRBD1 (6 bases). The CDR3 contains 15 residues. Germline V CDR1 and CDR2: SGDLS, YYNGEE. Trimming pared 3 bases from V and 5 bases from J, leaving 17 bases between. CDR3 DNA sequence: TGTGCCAGCAGCGCTCCGGTCGGGGGCGGAACTGAAGCTTTCTTT. It yields the protein CASSAPVGGGTEAFF.

This clone was seen just once. The V call is TRBV19, the J call TRBJ2-5; TRBD2 agrees at 8 bases. Germline loops: CDR1 LNHDA, CDR2 SQIVND (reference sequence). The V and J ends lost 5 bases and 2 bases, in that order; junction bases with no gene match: 7. The CDR3 sequence is 15 residues long. CDR3 bases: TGTGCCAGTAGTCCCCGGGGGGGGCGGCAAGAGACCCAGTACTTC. Translating it yields CASSPRGGRQETQYF.

This sequence joins TRBV15 and TRBJ2-7, with D hard to call. Trimming removed 0 bases at V and 3 bases at J, with 6 bases between. The CDR3 has 13 residues. Germline V gene lookup returns CDR1 LNHNV and CDR2 YYDKDF (reference sequence). CDR3 sequence reads: CATSRERSYEQYF. The CDR3 coding sequence is TGTGCCACCAGCAGAGAACGGAGCTACGAGCAGTACTTC.

The chain combines TRBV27 with TRBJ1-5; no reliable D call. This CDR3 has 12 residues. Germline V gene lookup returns CDR1 MNHEY and CDR2 SMNVEV (reference sequence). The V and J ends lost 8 bases and 2 bases respectively, with 7 bases between them. This CDR3 reads CASGRRNQPQHF. CDR3 DNA: TGTGCCAGCGGCCGGCGCAATCAGCCCCAGCATTTT.

V is TRBV29-1 and J is TRBJ1-2, with D perhaps matching TRBD1 (5 bases). Germline V gene lookup returns CDR1 SQVTM and CDR2 ANQGSEA. V lost 1 base to trimming and J lost 0 bases, with 15 bases between them. This CDR3 is 16 amino acids long. CDR3 in DNA: TGCAGCGTTGAAGGGGTAGGGGTCAAAGCTAACTATGGCTACACCTTC. Residues: CSVEGVGVKANYGYTF.

This chain connects TRBV9 to TRBJ2-2, with TRBD1 matching 8 bases. Trimming took 3 bases from V and 4 from J; bases not matched to a gene: 11. In germline, CDR1 is SGDLS, CDR2 YYNGEE. CDR3 size: 17 residues. DNA for the CDR3: TGTGCCAGCAGCGCCAAACAGGGGGTGGTTTTCACCGGGGAGCTGTTTTTT. It is translated as CASSAKQGVVFTGELFF.

The chain uses TRBV4-1 and TRBJ1-2; a weak D match, TRBD1 (5 bases). Deletions cut 1 base from V and 3 bases from J, with 12 bases between. Germline values: CDR1 MGHRA, CDR2 YSYEKL. The CDR3 spans 15 residues. This chain's CDR3 is CASSQVRVRDYGYTF. CDR3 sequence (DNA): TGCGCCAGCAGCCAAGTAAGGGTCAGGGACTATGGCTACACCTTC.

This chain connects TRBV28 to TRBJ1-3, with D uncertain. The CDR3 is 15 amino acids. Germline V gives CDR1 MDHEN, CDR2 SYDVKM. Deletions cut 8 bases from V and 0 bases from J, with 14 bases between. DNA for the CDR3: TGTGCCAGCGCCCTCTCGCAGAACTCTGGAAACACCATATATTTT. This encodes CASALSQNSGNTIYF.